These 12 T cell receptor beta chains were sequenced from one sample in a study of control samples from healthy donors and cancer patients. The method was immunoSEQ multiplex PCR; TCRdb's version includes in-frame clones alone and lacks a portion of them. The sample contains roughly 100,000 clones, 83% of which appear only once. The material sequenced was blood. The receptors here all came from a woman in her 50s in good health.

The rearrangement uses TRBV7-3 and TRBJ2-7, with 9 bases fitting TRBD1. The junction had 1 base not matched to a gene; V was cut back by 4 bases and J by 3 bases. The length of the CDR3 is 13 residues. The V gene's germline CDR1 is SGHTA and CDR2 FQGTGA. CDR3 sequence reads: CASSWGQGYEQYF. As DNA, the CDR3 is TGTGCCAGCAGCTGGGGACAGGGCTACGAGCAGTACTTC.

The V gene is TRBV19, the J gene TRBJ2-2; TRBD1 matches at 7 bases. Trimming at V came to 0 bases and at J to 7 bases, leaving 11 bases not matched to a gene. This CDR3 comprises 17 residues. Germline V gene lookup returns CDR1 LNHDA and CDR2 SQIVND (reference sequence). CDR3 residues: CASSIDLQGTPGGELFF. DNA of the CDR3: TGTGCCAGTAGTATAGATTTACAGGGGACCCCCGGCGGGGAGCTGTTTTTT.

The CDR3 protein is CASSLGVGGEQYF. The CDR3 DNA reads as TGCGCCAGCAGCTTGGGAGTGGGAGGCGAGCAGTACTTC. The genes are TRBV5-1 and TRBJ2-7; perhaps TRBD2 as D (6 bases). Between the trimmed V and J ends, which lost 0 bases and 6 bases, there was a span of 10 bases. This CDR3 spans 13 amino acids. The germline V gene encodes CDR1 SGHRS and CDR2 YFSETQ.

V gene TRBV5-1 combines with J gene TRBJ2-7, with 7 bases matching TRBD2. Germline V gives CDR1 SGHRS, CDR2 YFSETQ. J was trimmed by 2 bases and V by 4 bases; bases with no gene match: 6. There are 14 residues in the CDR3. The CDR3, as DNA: TGCGCCAGCAGCCCCCGGGGGGACGCCTACGAGCAGTACTTC. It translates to CASSPRGDAYEQYF.

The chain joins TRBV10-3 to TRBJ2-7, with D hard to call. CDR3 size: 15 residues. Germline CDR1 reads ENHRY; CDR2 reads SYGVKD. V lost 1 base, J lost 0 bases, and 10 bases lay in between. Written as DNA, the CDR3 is TGTGCCATCAGTGAGTTTGTGGAGAACTCCTACGAGCAGTACTTC. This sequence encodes CAISEFVENSYEQYF.

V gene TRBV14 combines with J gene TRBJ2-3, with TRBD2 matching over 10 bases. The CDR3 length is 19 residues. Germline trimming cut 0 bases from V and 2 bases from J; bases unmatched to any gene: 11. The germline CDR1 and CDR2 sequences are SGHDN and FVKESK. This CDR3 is CASSQELGLAPSATDTQYF. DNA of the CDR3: TGTGCCAGCAGCCAAGAATTGGGACTAGCGCCAAGCGCCACAGATACGCAGTATTTT.

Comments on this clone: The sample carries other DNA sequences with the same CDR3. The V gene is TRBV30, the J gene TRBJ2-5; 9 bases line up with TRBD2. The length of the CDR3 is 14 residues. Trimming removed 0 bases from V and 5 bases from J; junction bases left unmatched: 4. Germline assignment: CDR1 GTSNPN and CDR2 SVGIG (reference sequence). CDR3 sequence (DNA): TGTGCCTGGAGTGTCCGCAGCGGGAGGGAGACCCAGTACTTC. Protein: CAWSVRSGRETQYF.

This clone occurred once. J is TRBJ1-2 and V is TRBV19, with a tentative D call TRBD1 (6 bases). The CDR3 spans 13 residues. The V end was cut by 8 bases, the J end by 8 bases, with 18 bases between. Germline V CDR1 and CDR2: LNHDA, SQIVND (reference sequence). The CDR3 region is CASQAGAFSGYTF. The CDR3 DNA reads TGTGCCAGTCAAGCGGGGGCTTTCTCCGGCTACACCTTC.

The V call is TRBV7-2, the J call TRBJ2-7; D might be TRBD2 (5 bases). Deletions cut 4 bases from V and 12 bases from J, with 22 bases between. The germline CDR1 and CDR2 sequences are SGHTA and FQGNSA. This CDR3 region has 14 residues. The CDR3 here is CASSWRAGTEYMYF. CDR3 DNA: TGTGCCAGCAGCTGGCGTGCGGGTACCGAGTACATGTACTTC.

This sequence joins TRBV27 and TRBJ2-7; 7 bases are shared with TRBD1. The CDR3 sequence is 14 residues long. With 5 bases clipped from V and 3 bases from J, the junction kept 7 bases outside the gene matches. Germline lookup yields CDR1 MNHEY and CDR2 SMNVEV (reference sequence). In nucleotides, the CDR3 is TGTGCCAGCAGTGTGGTGGACAGGATCTACGAGCAGTACTTC. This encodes CASSVVDRIYEQYF.

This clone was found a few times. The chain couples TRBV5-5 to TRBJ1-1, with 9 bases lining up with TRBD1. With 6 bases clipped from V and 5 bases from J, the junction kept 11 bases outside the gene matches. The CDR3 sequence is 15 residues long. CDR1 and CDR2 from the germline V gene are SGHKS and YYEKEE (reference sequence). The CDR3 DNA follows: TGTGCCAGCACTCTGGGGGACAGGGTGAGGACTGAAGCTTTCTTT. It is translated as CASTLGDRVRTEAFF. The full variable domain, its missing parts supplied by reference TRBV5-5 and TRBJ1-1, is DAGVTQSPTHLIKTRGQQVTLRCSPISGHKSVSWYQQVLGQGPQFIFQYYEKEERGRGNFPDRFSARQFPNYSSELNVNALLLGDSALYLCASTLGDRVRTEAFFGQGTRLTVV.

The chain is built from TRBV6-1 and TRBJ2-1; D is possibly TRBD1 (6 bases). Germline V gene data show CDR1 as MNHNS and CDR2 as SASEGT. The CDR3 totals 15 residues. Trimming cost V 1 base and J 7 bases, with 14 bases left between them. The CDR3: CASSEGMGAGNEQFF. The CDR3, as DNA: TGTGCCAGCAGTGAAGGAATGGGGGCGGGTAATGAGCAGTTCTTC.